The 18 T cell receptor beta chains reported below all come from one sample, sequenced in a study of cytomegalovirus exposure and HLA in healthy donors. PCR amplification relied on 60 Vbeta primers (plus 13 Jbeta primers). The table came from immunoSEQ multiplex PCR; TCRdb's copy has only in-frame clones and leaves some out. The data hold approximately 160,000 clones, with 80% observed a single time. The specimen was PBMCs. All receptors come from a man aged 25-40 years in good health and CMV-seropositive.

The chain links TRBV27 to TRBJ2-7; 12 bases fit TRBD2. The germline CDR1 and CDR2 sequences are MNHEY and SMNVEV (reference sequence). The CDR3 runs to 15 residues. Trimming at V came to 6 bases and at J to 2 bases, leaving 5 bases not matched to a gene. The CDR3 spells CASSALAGGPYEQYF. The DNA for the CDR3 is TGTGCCAGCAGCGCTCTAGCGGGGGGGCCCTACGAGCAGTACTTC.

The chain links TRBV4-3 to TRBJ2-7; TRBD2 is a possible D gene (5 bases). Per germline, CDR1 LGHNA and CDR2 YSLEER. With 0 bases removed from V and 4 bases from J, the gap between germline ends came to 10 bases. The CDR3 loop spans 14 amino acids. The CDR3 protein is CASSQDRRGYEQYF. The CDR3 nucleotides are TGCGCCAGCAGCCAAGATCGACGCGGGTACGAGCAGTACTTC.

CDR3 amino acids: CASSSLDRGYGYTF. The CDR3 nucleotides read TGTGCCAGCAGCTCCCTAGACAGGGGCTATGGCTACACCTTC. The chain joins TRBV4-2 to TRBJ1-2; 8 bases match TRBD1. The length of the CDR3 is 14 residues. Per the germline V gene, CDR1 is LGHNA and CDR2 is YNFKEQ. Unmatched junction bases numbered 6, after V lost 5 bases and J lost 4 bases.

This CDR3 is CASSIAGQPQHF. As DNA, the CDR3 is TGTGCCAGTAGTATAGCGGGTCAGCCCCAGCATTTT. The rearrangement uses TRBV19 and TRBJ1-5; D not certain. CDR1 is LNHDA, CDR2 SQIVND, per germline (reference sequence). Trimming pared 1 base from V and 6 bases from J, leaving 4 bases between. This CDR3 is 12 amino acids long.

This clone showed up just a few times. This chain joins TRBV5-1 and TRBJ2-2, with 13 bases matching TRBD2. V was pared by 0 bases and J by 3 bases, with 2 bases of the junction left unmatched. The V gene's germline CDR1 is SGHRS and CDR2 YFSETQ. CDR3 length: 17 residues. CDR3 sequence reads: CASSLGTSGGYTGELFF. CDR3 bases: TGCGCCAGCAGCTTGGGGACTAGCGGGGGATACACCGGGGAGCTGTTTTTT.

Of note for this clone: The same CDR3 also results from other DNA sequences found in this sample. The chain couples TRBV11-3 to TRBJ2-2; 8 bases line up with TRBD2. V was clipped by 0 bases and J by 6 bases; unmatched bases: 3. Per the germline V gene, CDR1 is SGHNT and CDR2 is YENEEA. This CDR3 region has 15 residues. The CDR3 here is CASSLDLSGAGELFF. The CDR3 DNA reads TGTGCCAGCAGCTTAGACCTTAGCGGGGCCGGGGAGCTGTTTTTT. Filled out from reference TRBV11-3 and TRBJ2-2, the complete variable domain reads EAGVVQSPRYKIIEKKQPVAFWCNPISGHNTLYWYLQNLGQGPELLIRYENEEAVDDSQLPKDRFSAERLKGVDSTLKIQPAELGDSAVYLCASSLDLSGAGELFFGEGSRLTVL.

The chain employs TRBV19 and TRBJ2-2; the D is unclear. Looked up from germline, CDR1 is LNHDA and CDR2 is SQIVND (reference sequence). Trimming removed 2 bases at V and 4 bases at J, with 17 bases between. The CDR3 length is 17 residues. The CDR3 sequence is CASSITSYRVSTGELFF. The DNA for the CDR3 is TGTGCCAGTAGTATAACCTCGTACCGGGTATCCACCGGGGAGCTGTTTTTT.

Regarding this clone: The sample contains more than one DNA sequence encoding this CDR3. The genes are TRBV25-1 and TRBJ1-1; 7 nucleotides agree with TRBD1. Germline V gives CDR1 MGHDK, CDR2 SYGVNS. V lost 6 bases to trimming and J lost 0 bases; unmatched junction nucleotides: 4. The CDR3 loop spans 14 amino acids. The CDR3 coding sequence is TGTGCCAGCAGAGAAACAGGGGTGAACACTGAAGCTTTCTTT. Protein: CASRETGVNTEAFF.

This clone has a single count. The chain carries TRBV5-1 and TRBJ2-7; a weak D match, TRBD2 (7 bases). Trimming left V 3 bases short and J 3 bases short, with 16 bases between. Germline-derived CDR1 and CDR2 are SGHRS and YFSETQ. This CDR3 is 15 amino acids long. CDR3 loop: CASSSVGGAVYEQYF. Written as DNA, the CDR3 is TGCGCCAGCAGCTCTGTTGGGGGGGCCGTCTACGAGCAGTACTTC.

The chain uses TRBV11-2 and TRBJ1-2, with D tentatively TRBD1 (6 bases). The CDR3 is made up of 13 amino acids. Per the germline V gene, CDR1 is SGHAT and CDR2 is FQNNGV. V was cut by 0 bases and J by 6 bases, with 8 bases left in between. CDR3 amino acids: CASSLEQGDGYTF. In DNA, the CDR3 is TGTGCCAGCAGCTTAGAACAGGGAGATGGCTACACCTTC.

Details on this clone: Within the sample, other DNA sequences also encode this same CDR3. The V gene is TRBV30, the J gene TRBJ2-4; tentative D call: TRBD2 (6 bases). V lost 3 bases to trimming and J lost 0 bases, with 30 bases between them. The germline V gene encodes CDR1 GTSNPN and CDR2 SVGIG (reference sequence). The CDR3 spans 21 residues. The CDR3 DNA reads TGTGCCTGGAGCATATGGGTTGATTGGCCTGCTGGGGGGATAGCCAAAAACATTCAGTACTTC. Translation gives CAWSIWVDWPAGGIAKNIQYF.

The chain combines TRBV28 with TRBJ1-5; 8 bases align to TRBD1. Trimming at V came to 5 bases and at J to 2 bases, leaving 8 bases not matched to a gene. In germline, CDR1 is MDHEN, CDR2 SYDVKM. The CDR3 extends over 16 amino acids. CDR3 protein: CASSAGTGEGNQPQHF. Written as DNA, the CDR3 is TGTGCCAGCAGTGCGGGGACAGGAGAAGGCAATCAGCCCCAGCATTTT. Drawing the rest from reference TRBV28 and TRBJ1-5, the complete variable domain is DVKVTQSSRYLVKRTGEKVFLECVQDMDHENMFWYRQDPGLGLRLIYFSYDVKMKEKGDIPEGYSVSREKKERFSLILESASTNQTSMYLCASSAGTGEGNQPQHFGDGTRLSIL.

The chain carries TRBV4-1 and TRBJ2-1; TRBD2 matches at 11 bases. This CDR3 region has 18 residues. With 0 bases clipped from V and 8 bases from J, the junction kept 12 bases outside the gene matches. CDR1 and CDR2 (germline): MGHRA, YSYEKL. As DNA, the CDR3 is TGCGCCAGCAGCCAAGATGAGATAGCGGGAGGGCTGGTGTATGAGCAGTTCTTC. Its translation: CASSQDEIAGGLVYEQFF.

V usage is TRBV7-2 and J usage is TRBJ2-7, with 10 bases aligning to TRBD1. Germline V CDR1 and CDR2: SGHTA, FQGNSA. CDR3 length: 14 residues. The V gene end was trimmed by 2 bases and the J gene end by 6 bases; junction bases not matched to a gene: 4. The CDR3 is CASSLMDRGSEQYF. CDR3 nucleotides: TGTGCCAGCAGCTTAATGGACAGGGGGAGCGAGCAGTACTTC.

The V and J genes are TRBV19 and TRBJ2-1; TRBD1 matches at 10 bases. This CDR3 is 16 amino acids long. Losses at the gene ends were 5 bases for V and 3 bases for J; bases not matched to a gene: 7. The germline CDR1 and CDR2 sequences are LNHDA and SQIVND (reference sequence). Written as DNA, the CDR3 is TGTGCCAGTAGTCCCTTGACAGGGGGCGGCTACAATGAGCAGTTCTTC. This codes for CASSPLTGGGYNEQFF.

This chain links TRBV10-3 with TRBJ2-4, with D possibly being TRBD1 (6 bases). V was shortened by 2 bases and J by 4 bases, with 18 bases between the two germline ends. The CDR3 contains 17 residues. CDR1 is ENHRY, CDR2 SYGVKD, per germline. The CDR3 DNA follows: TGTGCCATCAGTGAGGGGCGCCACAGGGTTCAAAAAAACATTCAGTACTTC. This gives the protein CAISEGRHRVQKNIQYF.

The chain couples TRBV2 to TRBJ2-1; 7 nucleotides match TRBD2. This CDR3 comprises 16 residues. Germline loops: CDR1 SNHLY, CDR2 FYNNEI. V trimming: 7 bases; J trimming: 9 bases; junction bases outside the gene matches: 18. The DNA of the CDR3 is TGTGCCAGCAATAGCGGGTGGGCAGGGAGTAAGGGTGAGCAGTTCTTC. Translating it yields CASNSGWAGSKGEQFF.

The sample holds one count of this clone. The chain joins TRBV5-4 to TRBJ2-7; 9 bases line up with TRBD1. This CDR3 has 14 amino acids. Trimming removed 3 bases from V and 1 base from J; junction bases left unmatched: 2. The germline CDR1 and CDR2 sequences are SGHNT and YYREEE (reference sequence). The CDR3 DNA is TGTGCCAGCAGCTCCGGACAGGGGTCCTACGAGCAGTACTTC. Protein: CASSSGQGSYEQYF. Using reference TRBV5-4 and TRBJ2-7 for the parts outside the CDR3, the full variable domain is ETGVTQSPTHLIKTRGQQVTLRCSSQSGHNTVSWYQQALGQGPQFIFQYYREEENGRGNFPPRFSGLQFPNYSSELNVNALELDDSALYLCASSSGQGSYEQYFGPGTRLTVT.